The sequence of this TCR beta chain was determined in a study of CD8+ T cells in alopecia areata. The V end lost 3 bases, the J end lost 2 bases, and 14 bases lay between the germline ends. This CDR3 has 14 amino acids. Germline CDR1 is SQVTM and CDR2 is ANQGSEA. About this clone itself: The antigen is not known.

It was cDNA, reverse transcribed from extracted RNA, that served as the sequencing template. Assay: immunoSEQ multiplex PCR; the TCRdb copy retains only in-frame clones and omits some. The table includes 95,000 to 150,000 clones, 60% to 65% detected once. As to treatment: oral pan-JAK inhibitor, 5-10 mg twice daily. Patients with alopecia areata provided lesional scalp punch biopsies as well as peripheral blood. Study-level points and caveats: Clarity of TCR sharing across patients fell short of that in mice, possibly HLA-related.

This sample comprised CD4+ T cells sorted from blood, obtained at week 4, from a patient treated with tofacitinib. J is TRBJ2-7 and V is TRBV29-1; TRBD1 is a possible D gene (5 bases). This TCR was sampled from a human donor with alopecia areata. DNA of the CDR3: TGCAGCGTTGAGAGGTCAGGGATACCCTACGAGCAGTACTTC. It encodes CSVERSGIPYEQYF.